Listed here are 15 T cell receptor beta chains from one sample, sequenced in a study of cytotoxic CD8 clonotypes in ibrutinib-treated CLL. Profiled with immunoSEQ multiplex PCR; TCRdb holds only in-frame clones, not every one. The data contain fewer than 400,000 clones, 67% of them seen just once; the ten biggest clones take up roughly 6%. The input for sequencing was PBMCs, taken after 36 months of ibrutinib treatment. The origin of the receptors is a human donor with chronic lymphocytic leukemia.

This clone showed up just a few times. The V call is TRBV10-3, the J call TRBJ1-1; 10 bases agree with TRBD1. After removal of 6 bases from V and 1 base from J, the junction contained 2 bases not matched to a gene. The CDR3 is made up of 14 amino acids. Per germline, CDR1 ENHRY and CDR2 SYGVKD. CDR3 residues: CAIRGDRGNTEAFF. CDR3 coding DNA: TGTGCCATCAGAGGGGACAGGGGGAACACTGAAGCTTTCTTT.

J is TRBJ1-1 and V is TRBV7-2, with D perhaps matching TRBD1 (6 bases). CDR3 length equals 13 residues. Germline assignment: CDR1 SGHTA and CDR2 FQGNSA. With 1 base removed from V and 6 bases from J, the gap between germline ends came to 9 bases. The chain's CDR3 is CASSLDWTAEAFF. CDR3 in DNA: TGTGCCAGCAGCTTAGATTGGACAGCTGAAGCTTTCTTT.

This clone has just a few counts. The chain uses TRBV27 and TRBJ2-7; D is uncertain. Germline CDR1 reads MNHEY; CDR2 reads SMNVEV (reference sequence). CDR3 length equals 11 residues. V was cut by 6 bases and J by 3 bases, with 6 bases left in between. This chain's CDR3 is CASSSYYEQYF. The DNA for the CDR3 is TGTGCCAGCAGCTCCTACTACGAGCAGTACTTC.

V gene TRBV5-6 combines with J gene TRBJ1-3; D unclear. Germline CDR1 is SGHDT and CDR2 is YYEEEE. V was trimmed by 1 base and J by 2 bases, leaving 13 bases between them. The CDR3 is 16 residues long. The chain's CDR3 is CASSLWVRGTGNTIYF. The CDR3 DNA follows: TGTGCCAGCAGCTTGTGGGTCCGGGGAACTGGAAACACCATATATTTT.

The DNA of the CDR3 is TGTGCCAGCAGCCTGGACAGGAGAAATGGCTACACCTTC. Translation: CASSLDRRNGYTF. The rearrangement uses TRBV27 and TRBJ1-2; TRBD1 agrees at 7 bases. The CDR3 consists of 13 residues. V shed 6 bases, J shed 6 bases, and the junction held 7 bases outside the gene matches. The germline V gene encodes CDR1 MNHEY and CDR2 SMNVEV (reference sequence).

This clone was recorded only once. A junction boundary mismatches the germline segment, possibly from a read error. The chain is built from TRBV28 and TRBJ1-2; the match to TRBD1 covers 7 bases. There are 16 residues in the CDR3. Germline CDR1 MDHEN, CDR2 SYDVKM. CDR3 coding DNA: TGTGCCAGCAGTTTAGGGGGAGGGGGCATTTCCTATGGATACACCTTC. This gives the protein CASSLGGGGISYGYTF.

Of note for this clone: Other DNA sequences from this sample encode an identical CDR3 as well. The chain joins TRBV7-3 to TRBJ2-7, with D maybe TRBD2 (7 bases). The V gene's germline CDR1 is SGHTA and CDR2 FQGTGA. The CDR3 has 13 residues. Trimming removed 5 bases from V and 3 bases from J, with 11 bases in between. The CDR3 nucleotides are TGTGCCAGCAGCCCTAGGGGGGGCTACGAGCAGTACTTC. Its translation: CASSPRGGYEQYF.

The gene calls are TRBV7-2 and TRBJ1-3, with D uncertain. V was clipped by 1 base and J by 0 bases, with 13 bases between them. The CDR3 runs to 17 residues. The germline CDR1 and CDR2 sequences are SGHTA and FQGNSA. CDR3: CASSLDPALSSGNTIYF. CDR3 DNA sequence: TGTGCCAGCAGCTTAGATCCAGCCCTAAGCTCTGGAAACACCATATATTTT.

The chain recombines TRBV5-6 with TRBJ2-7, with D perhaps TRBD2 (5 bases). Germline CDR1 is SGHDT and CDR2 is YYEEEE. This CDR3 is built from 15 residues. Trimming removed 2 bases from V and 5 bases from J, with 17 bases in between. The DNA for the CDR3 is TGTGCCAGCAGCTTATGGGCGGGCCCCAGAGACGAGCAGTACTTC. This encodes CASSLWAGPRDEQYF. The full variable domain, its missing parts supplied by reference TRBV5-6 and TRBJ2-7, is DAGVTQSPTHLIKTRGQQVTLRCSPKSGHDTVSWYQQALGQGPQFIFQYYEEEERQRGNFPDRFSGHQFPNYSSELNVNALLLGDSALYLCASSLWAGPRDEQYFGPGTRLTVT.

This clone has just one count. The J gene is TRBJ2-7, the V gene TRBV4-3; possibly TRBD1 or TRBD2 for D (5 bases each). Trimming took 1 base from V and 5 from J, leaving 12 bases between them. The length of the CDR3 is 14 residues. Germline V CDR1 and CDR2: LGHNA, YSLEER. CDR3 sequence: CASSQAGAANEQYF. The CDR3 bases are TGCGCCAGCAGCCAAGCCGGGGCTGCGAACGAGCAGTACTTC.

The chain has TRBV5-1 and TRBJ2-1; D perhaps matches TRBD2 (6 bases). There are 15 residues in the CDR3. Between the trimmed V and J ends, which lost 0 bases and 2 bases, there was a span of 9 bases. The V gene's germline CDR1 is SGHRS and CDR2 YFSETQ. CDR3 protein: CASSLELATYNEQFF. Written as DNA, the CDR3 is TGCGCCAGCAGCTTGGAACTAGCAACCTACAATGAGCAGTTCTTC.

The rearrangement links TRBV5-1 to TRBJ2-1; D may correspond to TRBD1 or TRBD2 (5 bases each). V lost 5 bases, J lost 8 bases, and 20 bases lay in between. The CDR3 has 15 residues. Germline assignment: CDR1 SGHRS and CDR2 YFSETQ. CDR3 in amino acids: CASRDPGPQVHEQFF. CDR3 DNA: TGCGCCAGCAGGGACCCGGGGCCCCAAGTACATGAGCAGTTCTTC.

The J gene is TRBJ2-1, the V gene TRBV18; TRBD2 matches at 10 bases. Germline lookup yields CDR1 KGHSH and CDR2 LQKENI. This CDR3 contains 18 residues. The V gene end was trimmed by 3 bases and the J gene end by 7 bases; junction bases not matched to a gene: 15. CDR3 sequence: CASSPDSGGPPYTNEQFF. CDR3 in DNA: TGTGCCAGCTCACCCGATAGCGGGGGGCCACCCTACACAAATGAGCAGTTCTTC.

The genes are TRBV28 and TRBJ2-7; 10 nucleotides match TRBD1. The junction had 6 bases not matched to a gene; V was cut back by 5 bases and J by 2 bases. The germline CDR1 and CDR2 sequences are MDHEN and SYDVKM. The CDR3 runs to 15 residues. Here the CDR3 DNA reads TGTGCCAGCAGTCCGGGGACAGGGGAGACCTACGAGCAGTACTTC. Residues: CASSPGTGETYEQYF.

The chain recombines TRBV6-1 with TRBJ1-4; TRBD1 aligns across 9 bases. The CDR3 is made up of 15 amino acids. The germline CDR1 and CDR2 sequences are MNHNS and SASEGT. V lost 6 bases and J lost 3; bases outside the gene matches: 5. The CDR3 bases are TGTGCCAGCAGAACGACAGGGGGGGCTAATGAAAAACTGTTTTTT. Translated: CASRTTGGANEKLFF.